The 27 T cell receptor beta chains below were found in one sample sequenced in a study of T-cell reconstitution after alpha-beta-depleted transplantation in children. Construction of the TCRbeta library involved unique molecular identifiers. MiXCR, run by TCRdb on the PCR reads, gives a single entry per CDR3 protein. Of around 600,000 distinct CDR3 sequences listed, about 15% were seen once; the top ten hold about 1.1%. Material: PBMCs from the stem cell graft donor, obtained from the stem cell graft. These receptor sequences come from a human donor who donated a stem cell graft to a child with acute myeloid leukemia.

The chain combines TRBV20-1 with TRBJ2-3; D possibly corresponds to TRBD2 (5 bases). V lost 4 bases and J 6 bases, leaving 20 bases between the germline ends. Germline V gives CDR1 DFQATT, CDR2 SNEGSKA (reference sequence). This CDR3 contains 15 residues. CDR3 region: CSATRPSTSEDTQYF. The DNA for the CDR3 is TGCAGTGCTACTCGCCCTAGCACCTCTGAGGATACGCAGTATTTT.

This clonotype was picked up many times. The gene calls are TRBV20-1 and TRBJ1-1; the D gene is possibly TRBD1 (5 bases). Germline V gene sequence: CDR1 DFQATT, CDR2 SNEGSKA (reference sequence). V was pared by 1 base and J by 4 bases, with 16 bases between. The CDR3 covers 15 residues. Here the CDR3 DNA reads TGCAGTGCTAGAGGCTTTGACGGGGCCGGCACTGAAGCTTTCTTT. Its protein product is CSARGFDGAGTEAFF.

The sample holds many counts of this clonotype. The chain is built from TRBV24-1 and TRBJ2-1; D is perhaps TRBD1 or TRBD2 (5 bases each). Germline CDR1 and CDR2: KGHDR and SFDVKD. Trimming removed 3 bases from V and 6 bases from J, with 11 bases in between. The CDR3 covers 14 residues. The CDR3 coding sequence is TGTGCCACCAGTGATGGTGGGACCCTCAATGAGCAGTTCTTC. It translates to CATSDGGTLNEQFF.

The genes are TRBV12-5 and TRBJ2-7, with TRBD1 matching 8 bases. The CDR3 spans 15 residues. From germline, CDR1 is LGHNT and CDR2 FRNRAP. Trimming removed 2 bases from V and 4 bases from J; junction bases left unmatched: 7. Written as DNA, the CDR3 is TGTGCTAGTGGTTTGATGCAGGGGGCACGGTACGAGCAGTACTTC. Translating gives CASGLMQGARYEQYF.

A word on this clonotype: This may come from a read error, since a much larger clone is one base off. V is TRBV5-6 and J is TRBJ1-5; D remains unclear. Germline CDR1 reads SGHDT; CDR2 reads YYEEEE. Trimming stripped 4 bases from V and 6 bases from J, with 11 bases between. This CDR3 comprises 13 residues. CDR3 sequence: CASSTDGVQPQHF. For the CDR3, the DNA is TGTGCCAGCAGCACCGATGGGGTTCAGCCCCAGCATTTT.

The J gene is TRBJ2-3, the V gene TRBV12-3 or TRBV12-4; D remains unclear. The CDR3 is 15 residues long. Trimming took 7 bases from V and 2 from J, leaving 16 bases between them. CDR3 sequence: CASTPRVDVTDTQYF. DNA for the CDR3: TGTGCCAGCACTCCTAGGGTGGACGTCACAGATACGCAGTATTTT.

This clonotype came up many times. V usage is TRBV20-1 and J usage is TRBJ2-3, with a tentative D call TRBD1 (6 bases). The CDR3 totals 11 residues. The germline gives CDR1 DFQATT, CDR2 SNEGSKA (reference sequence). Trimming took 5 bases from V and 4 from J, leaving 7 bases between them. The CDR3 bases are TGCAGTGCTTACAGGGCAGATACGCAGTATTTT. This encodes CSAYRADTQYF.

This clonotype was seen only a few times. The V call is TRBV5-1, the J call TRBJ2-2; the D gene is possibly TRBD2 (5 bases). Germline lookup yields CDR1 SGHRS and CDR2 YFSETQ. Trimming removed 2 bases at V and 3 bases at J, with 8 bases between. CDR3 size: 14 residues. CDR3 coding DNA: TGCGCCAGCAGCTTTAGGCGGGACACCGGGGAGCTGTTTTTT. This translates into CASSFRRDTGELFF.

The V gene is TRBV11-2, the J gene TRBJ2-1; D gene unclear. Per germline, CDR1 SGHAT and CDR2 FQNNGV. CDR3 length: 11 amino acids. The germline V and J ends were trimmed by 5 bases and 7 bases, with 6 bases remaining between them. The CDR3 DNA reads as TGTGCCAGCAGCCGTGCTAATGAGCAGTTCTTC. The encoded protein is CASSRANEQFF. Full variable domain (rest looked up from reference TRBV11-2 and TRBJ2-1): EAGVAQSPRYKIIEKRQSVAFWCNPISGHATLYWYQQILGQGPKLLIQFQNNGVVDDSQLPKDRFSAERLKGVDSTLKIQPAKLEDSAVYLCASSRANEQFFGPGTRLTVL.

This chain joins TRBV5-1 and TRBJ2-3, with D tentatively TRBD2 (5 bases). The CDR3 sequence is 14 residues long. V shed 3 bases and J shed 2 bases, with 10 bases lying between them. The germline V gene has CDR1 SGHRS and CDR2 YFSETQ. CDR3 sequence reads: CASSWGSDTDTQYF. The DNA of the CDR3 is TGCGCCAGCAGCTGGGGTAGCGACACAGATACGCAGTATTTT.

This clonotype was found many times. The CDR3 loop reads CSAPLAGGGSYNEQFF. The CDR3 region has the DNA TGCAGTGCTCCCTTAGCGGGGGGCGGCTCCTACAATGAGCAGTTCTTC. The chain is built from TRBV20-1 and TRBJ2-1, with 10 bases fitting TRBD2. The CDR3 runs 16 residues. The V segment lost 5 bases and the J segment 0 bases; nucleotides outside the gene matches: 7. Germline CDR1 and CDR2: DFQATT and SNEGSKA (reference sequence).

This clonotype was counted ten times or more. V gene TRBV6-2 or TRBV6-3 combines with J gene TRBJ1-1; D not resolved. Germline CDR1 reads MNHEY; CDR2 reads SVGEGT. V gave up 0 bases and J gave up 6 bases, with 11 bases separating them. This CDR3 region has 14 residues. The CDR3 nucleotides are TGTGCCAGCAGTTACTCCCAAAAGGTCGCTGAAGCTTTCTTT. Protein sequence: CASSYSQKVAEAFF.

The chain uses TRBV4-1 and TRBJ2-3, with D uncertain. Germline loops: CDR1 MGHRA, CDR2 YSYEKL. The V end was cut by 1 base, the J end by 6 bases, with 5 bases between. CDR3 length: 12 amino acids. In DNA, the CDR3 is TGCGCCAGCAGCCAAGTGGGGGATACGCAGTATTTT. Translating it yields CASSQVGDTQYF.

The chain joins TRBV27 to TRBJ1-1; D is perhaps TRBD1 (5 bases). Germline V gene sequence: CDR1 MNHEY, CDR2 SMNVEV (reference sequence). V lost 0 bases, J lost 8 bases, and 22 bases lay in between. The CDR3 loop spans 17 amino acids. CDR3 in DNA: TGTGCCAGCAGTTTATCAGGGGCCGCGTTTCCTCTTCCGGAAGCTTTCTTT. Protein product: CASSLSGAAFPLPEAFF.

This clonotype was counted between two and nine times. This rearrangement joins TRBV11-2 to TRBJ1-6; maybe TRBD1 (5 bases). This CDR3 has 18 residues. V was clipped by 4 bases and J by 3 bases, with 19 bases between them. Per the germline V gene, CDR1 is SGHAT and CDR2 is FQNNGV. The CDR3 reads CASSSNPGRRFYNSPLHF. CDR3 nucleotides: TGTGCCAGCAGCTCAAATCCGGGACGGCGATTCTATAATTCACCCCTCCACTTT.

In its sample, this clonotype was seen a few times. The V gene is TRBV20-1, the J gene TRBJ1-1; D is unclear. CDR3 length: 12 residues. CDR1 is DFQATT, CDR2 SNEGSKA, per germline (reference sequence). V lost 3 bases, J lost 1 base, and 6 bases lay in between. The DNA for the CDR3 is TGCAGTGCTAGCTCGCGGAACACTGAAGCTTTCTTT. It yields the protein CSASSRNTEAFF.

This clonotype showed up many times. The chain links TRBV29-1 to TRBJ2-7, with D possibly matching TRBD1 (5 bases). CDR3 length: 13 amino acids. Trimming pared 6 bases from V and 2 bases from J, leaving 14 bases between. Germline CDR1 reads SQVTM; CDR2 reads ANQGSEA. CDR3 protein: CSVQQGRTYEQYF. CDR3 bases: TGCAGCGTCCAGCAGGGCAGGACCTACGAGCAGTACTTC.

In its sample, this clonotype was seen a few times. The rearrangement uses TRBV30 and TRBJ1-5, with a possible D match to TRBD1 (6 bases). CDR1 and CDR2 from the germline V gene are GTSNPN and SVGIG (reference sequence). V lost 1 base, J lost 3 bases, and 7 bases lay in between. The CDR3 spans 13 residues. The CDR3 bases are TGTGCCTGGAGTGACAGGGACAATCAGCCCCAGCATTTT. This translates into CAWSDRDNQPQHF.

This clonotype was seen ten or more times. The chain joins TRBV13 to TRBJ1-1; unclear D gene. V shed 0 bases and J shed 1 base, with 6 bases lying between them. The length of the CDR3 is 14 residues. Germline assignment: CDR1 PRHDT and CDR2 FYEKMQ (reference sequence). CDR3 bases: TGTGCCAGCAGCTTAGGTCGCAGGAACACTGAAGCTTTCTTT. This sequence encodes CASSLGRRNTEAFF.

This rearrangement joins TRBV3-1 to TRBJ2-7; TRBD1 agrees at 10 bases. This CDR3 is 14 amino acids long. The J segment lost 5 bases and the V segment lost 5 bases, leaving 6 bases of the junction unmatched. Germline values: CDR1 LGHDT, CDR2 YNNKEL (reference sequence). The chain's CDR3 is CASSEDRGKNEQYF. The CDR3, as DNA: TGTGCCAGCAGCGAGGACAGGGGGAAGAACGAGCAGTACTTC.

In this sample, this clonotype turned up many times. CDR3 nucleotides: TGCGCCAGCAGCTTGGTCGGCCTAAGTAGGCAGTACTTC. Its protein is CASSLVGLSRQYF. V and J are TRBV5-1 and TRBJ2-7; D gene ambiguous. This CDR3 spans 13 amino acids. CDR1 and CDR2 (germline): SGHRS, YFSETQ. V shed 0 bases and J shed 9 bases, with 13 bases lying between them.

This rearrangement joins TRBV12-3 or TRBV12-4 to TRBJ2-2; tentatively, D is TRBD1 or TRBD2 (6 bases each). The length of the CDR3 is 14 residues. With 4 bases removed from V and 7 bases from J, the gap between germline ends came to 13 bases. CDR3 protein: CASSSGRGGGELFF. The CDR3 nucleotides are TGTGCCAGCAGTTCGGGCAGGGGAGGCGGGGAGCTGTTTTTT.

This clonotype was detected only a few times. The genes are TRBV6-5 and TRBJ1-5; no firm D call. The CDR3 runs to 15 residues. Germline lookup yields CDR1 MNHEY and CDR2 SVGAGI. Trimming took off 2 bases at V and 2 bases at J, with 10 bases between the two ends. For the CDR3, the DNA is TGTGCCAGCAGTTACAGGGAGGGCGGCAATCAGCCCCAGCATTTT. It is translated as CASSYREGGNQPQHF.

This clonotype appeared many times. This rearrangement joins TRBV20-1 to TRBJ1-2, with a weak D call TRBD1 (5 bases). The CDR3 is 15 amino acids. The ends were cut back, 3 bases at V and 4 bases at J, with 18 bases in the middle. Per the germline V gene, CDR1 is DFQATT and CDR2 is SNEGSKA (reference sequence). CDR3 residues: CSASIGGRSGYGYTF. Here the CDR3 DNA reads TGCAGTGCTAGTATCGGGGGACGCTCTGGCTATGGCTACACCTTC.

The chain recombines TRBV10-2 with TRBJ1-5; no definite D call. Trimming removed 6 bases at V and 7 bases at J, with 13 bases between. Germline V gives CDR1 WSHSY, CDR2 SAAADI. The CDR3 consists of 13 residues. In nucleotides, the CDR3 is TGCGCCAGCAGGGACCCACAAGGGCAGCCCCAGCATTTT. Amino acids: CASRDPQGQPQHF.

The chain employs TRBV18 and TRBJ1-1, with unresolved D. Per the germline V gene, CDR1 is KGHSH and CDR2 is LQKENI. The CDR3 has 14 residues. V was cut by 4 bases and J by 1 base, with 10 bases left in between. The CDR3 protein is CASSRVARNTEAFF. The CDR3 bases are TGTGCCAGCTCACGGGTAGCGAGGAACACTGAAGCTTTCTTT.

This chain connects TRBV7-9 to TRBJ1-4; 7 bases are shared with TRBD1. With V trimmed by 4 bases and J by 4 bases, 3 bases remained unmatched. Per the germline V gene, CDR1 is SEHNR and CDR2 is FQNEAQ (reference sequence). The CDR3 contains 14 residues. This CDR3 reads CASSWGQLNEKLFF. The CDR3 DNA follows: TGTGCCAGCAGCTGGGGACAGCTTAATGAAAAACTGTTTTTT.